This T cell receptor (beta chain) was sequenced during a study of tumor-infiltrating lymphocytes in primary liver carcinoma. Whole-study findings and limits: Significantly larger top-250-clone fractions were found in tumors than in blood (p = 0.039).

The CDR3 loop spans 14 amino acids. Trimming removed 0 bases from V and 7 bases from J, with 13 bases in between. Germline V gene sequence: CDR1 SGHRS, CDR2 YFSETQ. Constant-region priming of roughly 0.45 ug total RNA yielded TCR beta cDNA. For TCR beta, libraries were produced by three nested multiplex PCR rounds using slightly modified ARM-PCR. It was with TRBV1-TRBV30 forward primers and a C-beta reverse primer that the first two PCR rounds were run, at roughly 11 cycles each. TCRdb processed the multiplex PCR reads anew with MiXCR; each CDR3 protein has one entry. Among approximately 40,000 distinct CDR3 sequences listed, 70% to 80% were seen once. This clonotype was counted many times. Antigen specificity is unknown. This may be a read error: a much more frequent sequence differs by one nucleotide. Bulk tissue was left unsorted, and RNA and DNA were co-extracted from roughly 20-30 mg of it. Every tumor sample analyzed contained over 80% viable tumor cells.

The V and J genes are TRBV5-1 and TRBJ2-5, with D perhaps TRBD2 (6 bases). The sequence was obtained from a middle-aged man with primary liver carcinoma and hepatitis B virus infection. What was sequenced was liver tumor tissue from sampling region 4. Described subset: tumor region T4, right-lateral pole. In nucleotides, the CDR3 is TGCGCCAGCAGCTTGGGGGCGGGGTCGGGGACCCAGTACTTC. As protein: CASSLGAGSGTQYF.